The entry that follows covers one T cell receptor (beta chain) sequence. Its antigen is not known. The CDR3 consists of 15 residues. Between the trimmed V and J ends, which lost 1 base and 1 base, there was a span of 10 bases. Germline CDR1 SGHTA, CDR2 FQGNSA. TCRdb independently ran MiXCR on the 5' RACE reads; one entry per CDR3 protein. The table includes some 790,000 distinct CDR3 sequences, about 18% detected once. The entry originates in a study of identical twins. General study results and limits: Memory repertoires showed no such pattern, whereas abundant cord blood beta clonotypes carried fewer insertions.

This sample was shared with a second study, whose subject was T cells expressing NK-cell markers. Turning to that study: One observes that, in a handful of donors, these clonotypes were also the leading ones within the CD3+CD56-NKG2C+ fraction.

This rearrangement joins TRBV7-2 to TRBJ1-1; possibly TRBD1 for D (5 bases). The specimen sequenced was PBMCs. The TCR sequence derives from a woman in her late teens or twenties in good health. The CDR3 nucleotides are TGTGCCAGCAGCTTAGGTGGGGGGTGGAACACTGAAGCTTTCTTT. It codes for CASSLGGGWNTEAFF.